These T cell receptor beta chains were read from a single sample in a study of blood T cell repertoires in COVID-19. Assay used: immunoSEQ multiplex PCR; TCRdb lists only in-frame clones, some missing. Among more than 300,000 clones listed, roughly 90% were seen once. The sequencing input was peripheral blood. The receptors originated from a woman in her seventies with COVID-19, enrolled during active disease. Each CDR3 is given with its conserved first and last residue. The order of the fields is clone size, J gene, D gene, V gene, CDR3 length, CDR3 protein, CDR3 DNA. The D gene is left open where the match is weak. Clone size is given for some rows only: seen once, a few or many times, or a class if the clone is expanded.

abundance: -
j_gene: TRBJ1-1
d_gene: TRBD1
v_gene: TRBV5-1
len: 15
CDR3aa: CASSPQGQTYTEAFF
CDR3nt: TGCGCCAGCAGCCCCCAGGGACAGACATACACTGAAGCTTTCTTT

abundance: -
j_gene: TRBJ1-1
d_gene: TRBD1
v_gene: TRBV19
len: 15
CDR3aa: CASRAEGARVAEAFF
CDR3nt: TGTGCCAGTAGGGCTGAGGGGGCCAGGGTGGCTGAAGCTTTCTTT

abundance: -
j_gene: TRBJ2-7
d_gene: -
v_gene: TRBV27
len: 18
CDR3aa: CASSVKSTGTFPSYEQYF
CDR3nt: TGTGCCAGCAGCGTAAAGTCGACAGGAACTTTTCCTTCCTACGAGCAGTACTTC

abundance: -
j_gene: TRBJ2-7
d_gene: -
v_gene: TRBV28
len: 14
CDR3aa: CASSSLARAYEQYF
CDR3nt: TGTGCCAGCAGCTCGCTAGCGAGAGCCTACGAGCAGTACTTC

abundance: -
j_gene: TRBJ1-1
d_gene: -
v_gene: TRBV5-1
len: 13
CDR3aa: CASSWGQNTEAFF
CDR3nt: TGCGCCAGCAGCTGGGGACAGAACACTGAAGCTTTCTTT

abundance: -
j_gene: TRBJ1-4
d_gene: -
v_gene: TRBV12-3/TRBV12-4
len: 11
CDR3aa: CASSKGDKLFF
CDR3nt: TGTGCCAGCAGTAAGGGGGACAAACTGTTTTTT

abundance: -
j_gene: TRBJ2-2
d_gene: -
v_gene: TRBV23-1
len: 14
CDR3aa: CASSQFRRTGELFF
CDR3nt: TGCGCCAGCAGTCAATTCCGCAGAACCGGGGAGCTGTTTTTT

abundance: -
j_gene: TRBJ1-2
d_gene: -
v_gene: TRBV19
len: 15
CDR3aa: CASSIDRGTAGGYTF
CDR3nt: TGTGCCAGTAGTATAGATCGGGGAACAGCTGGTGGCTACACCTTC

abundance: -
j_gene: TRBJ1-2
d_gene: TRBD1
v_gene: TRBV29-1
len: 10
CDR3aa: CSASGGGYTF
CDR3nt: TGCAGCGCTTCAGGGGGAGGCTACACCTTC

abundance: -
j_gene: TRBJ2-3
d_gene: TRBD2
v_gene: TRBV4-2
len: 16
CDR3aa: CASSKGPSGGADTQYF
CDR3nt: TGTGCCAGCAGCAAGGGTCCTAGCGGGGGGGCAGATACGCAGTATTTT

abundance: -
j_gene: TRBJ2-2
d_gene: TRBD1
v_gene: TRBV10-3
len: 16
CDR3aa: CAISGPGQGYTGELFF
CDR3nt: TGTGCCATCAGTGGACCGGGACAGGGGTACACCGGGGAGCTGTTTTTT

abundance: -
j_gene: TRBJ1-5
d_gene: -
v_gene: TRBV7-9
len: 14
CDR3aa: CASSLEGGNQPQHF
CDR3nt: TGTGCCAGCAGCTTAGAAGGGGGCAATCAGCCCCAGCATTTT

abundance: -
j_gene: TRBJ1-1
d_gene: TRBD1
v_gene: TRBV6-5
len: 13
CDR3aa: CASSGQGATEAFF
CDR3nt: TGTGCCAGCAGCGGACAGGGGGCCACTGAAGCTTTCTTT

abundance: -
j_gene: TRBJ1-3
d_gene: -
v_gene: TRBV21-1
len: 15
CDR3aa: CASSKAGRGDDTIYF
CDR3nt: TGTGCCAGCTCCAAGGCCGGGAGAGGGGACGACACCATATATTTT

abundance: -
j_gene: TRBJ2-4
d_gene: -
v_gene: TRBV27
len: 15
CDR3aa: CASSSLREYGNIQYF
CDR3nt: TGTGCCAGCAGTTCCCTCAGGGAATACGGAAACATTCAGTACTTC

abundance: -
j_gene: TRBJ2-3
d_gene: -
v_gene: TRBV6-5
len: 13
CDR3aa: CASTILAGDTQYF
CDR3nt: TGTGCCAGCACAATACTAGCCGGCGATACGCAGTATTTT

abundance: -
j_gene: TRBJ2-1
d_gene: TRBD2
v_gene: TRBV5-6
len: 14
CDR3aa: CASSLLRGVNEQFF
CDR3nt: TGTGCCAGCAGCTTGCTGCGGGGGGTGAATGAGCAGTTCTTC

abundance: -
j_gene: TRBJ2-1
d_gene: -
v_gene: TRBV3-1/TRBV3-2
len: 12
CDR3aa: CATGGPHNEQFF
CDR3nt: TGTGCCACCGGGGGTCCCCACAATGAGCAGTTCTTC

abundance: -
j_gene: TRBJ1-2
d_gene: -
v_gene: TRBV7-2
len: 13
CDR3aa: CASSLGRENGYTF
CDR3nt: TGTGCCAGCAGCTTAGGAAGGGAGAATGGCTACACCTTC

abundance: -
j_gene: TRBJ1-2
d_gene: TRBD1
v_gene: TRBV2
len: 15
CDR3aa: CASIRDSRELYGYTF
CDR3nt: TGTGCCAGCATCAGGGACAGTCGGGAACTCTATGGCTACACCTTC

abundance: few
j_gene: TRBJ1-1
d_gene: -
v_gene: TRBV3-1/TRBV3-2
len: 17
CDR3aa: CASSQAGLDTVNTEAFF
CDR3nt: TGTGCCAGCAGCCAAGCAGGTTTGGATACAGTGAACACTGAAGCTTTCTTT

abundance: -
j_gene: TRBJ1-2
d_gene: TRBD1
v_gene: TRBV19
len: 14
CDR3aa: CASNAGTANYGYTF
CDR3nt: TGTGCCAGTAACGCCGGGACAGCAAACTATGGCTACACCTTC

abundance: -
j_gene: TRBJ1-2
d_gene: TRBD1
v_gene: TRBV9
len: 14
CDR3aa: CASSVNTGAGGYTF
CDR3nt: TGTGCCAGCAGCGTAAACACAGGGGCGGGCGGCTACACCTTC

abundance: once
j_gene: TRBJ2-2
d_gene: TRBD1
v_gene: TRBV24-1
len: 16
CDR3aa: CATSDSERGLSGELFF
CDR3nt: TGTGCCACCAGTGATTCTGAAAGGGGGCTATCCGGGGAGCTGTTTTTT

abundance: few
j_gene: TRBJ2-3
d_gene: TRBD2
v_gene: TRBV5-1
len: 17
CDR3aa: CASSWPLAGGSTDTQYF
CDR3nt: TGCGCCAGCAGCTGGCCACTAGCGGGGGGTAGCACAGATACGCAGTATTTT

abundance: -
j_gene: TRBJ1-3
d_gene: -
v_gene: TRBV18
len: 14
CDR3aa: CASSTGGSGNTIYF
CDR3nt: TGTGCCAGCTCAACAGGTGGCTCTGGAAACACCATATATTTT

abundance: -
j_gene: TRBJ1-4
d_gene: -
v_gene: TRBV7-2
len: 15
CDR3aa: CASSLNTGGWEKLFF
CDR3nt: TGTGCCAGCAGCTTGAATACGGGGGGCTGGGAAAAACTGTTTTTT

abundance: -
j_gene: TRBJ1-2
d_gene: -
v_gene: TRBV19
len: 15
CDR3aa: CASSITGTKNYGYTF
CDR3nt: TGTGCCAGTAGTATTACCGGGACAAAAAACTATGGCTACACCTTC

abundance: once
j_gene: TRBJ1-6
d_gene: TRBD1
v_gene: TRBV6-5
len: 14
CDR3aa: CASGSTGHNSPLHF
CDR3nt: TGTGCCAGCGGCTCGACAGGGCATAATTCACCCCTCCACTTT

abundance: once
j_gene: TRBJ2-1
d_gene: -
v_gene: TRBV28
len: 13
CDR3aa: CASSFHPGNEQFF
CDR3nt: TGTGCCAGCAGTTTCCATCCGGGGAATGAGCAGTTCTTC

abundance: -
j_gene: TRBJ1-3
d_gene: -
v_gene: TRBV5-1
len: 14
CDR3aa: CASSLTVAGNTIYF
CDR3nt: TGCGCCAGCAGCTTGACAGTCGCTGGAAACACCATATATTTT

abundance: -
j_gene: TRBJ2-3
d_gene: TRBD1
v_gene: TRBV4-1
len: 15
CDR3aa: CASSHRGGGADTQYF
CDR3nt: TGCGCCAGCAGCCACAGAGGGGGCGGCGCAGATACGCAGTATTTT

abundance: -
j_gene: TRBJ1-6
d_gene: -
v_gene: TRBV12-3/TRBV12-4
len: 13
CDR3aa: CASTWAGSSPLHF
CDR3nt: TGTGCCAGCACTTGGGCCGGGAGTTCACCCCTCCACTTT

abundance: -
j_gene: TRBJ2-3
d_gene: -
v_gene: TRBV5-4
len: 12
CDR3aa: CASTSRSDTQYF
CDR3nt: TGTGCCAGTACATCCCGGAGCGATACGCAGTATTTT

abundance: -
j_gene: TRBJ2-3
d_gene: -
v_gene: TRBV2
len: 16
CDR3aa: CASSGPGGGSTDTQYF
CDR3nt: TGTGCCAGCAGTGGCCCGGGGGGCGGTAGCACAGATACGCAGTATTTT

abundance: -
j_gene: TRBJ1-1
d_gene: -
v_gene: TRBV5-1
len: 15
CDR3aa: CASSSVSRSHTEAFF
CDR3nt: TGCGCCAGCAGCTCCGTTTCGCGGAGCCACACTGAAGCTTTCTTT

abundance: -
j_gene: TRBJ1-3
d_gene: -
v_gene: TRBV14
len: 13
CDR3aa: CASSRLTGNTIYF
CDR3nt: TGTGCCAGCAGCCGACTCACTGGAAACACCATATATTTT

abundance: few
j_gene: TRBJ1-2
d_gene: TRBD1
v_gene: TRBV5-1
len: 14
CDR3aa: CASSFSGGNYGYTF
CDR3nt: TGCGCCAGCAGCTTTTCAGGGGGGAACTATGGCTACACCTTC

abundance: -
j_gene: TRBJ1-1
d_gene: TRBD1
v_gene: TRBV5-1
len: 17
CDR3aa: CASIPGTGGHMNTEAFF
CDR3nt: TGCGCCAGCATCCCCGGGACAGGGGGCCATATGAACACTGAAGCTTTCTTT

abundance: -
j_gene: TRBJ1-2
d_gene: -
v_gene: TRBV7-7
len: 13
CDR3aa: CASRQTGPYGYTF
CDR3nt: TGTGCCAGCAGACAAACAGGGCCCTATGGCTACACCTTC

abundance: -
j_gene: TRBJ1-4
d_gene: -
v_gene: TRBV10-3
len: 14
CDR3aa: CAISEFRGNEKLFF
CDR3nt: TGTGCCATCAGTGAATTCCGGGGGAATGAAAAACTGTTTTTT

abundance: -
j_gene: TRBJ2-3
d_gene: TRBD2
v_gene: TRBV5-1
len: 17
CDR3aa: CASSLVRLAGPRNTQYF
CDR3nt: TGCGCCAGCAGCTTGGTGAGACTAGCGGGGCCTCGGAATACGCAGTATTTT

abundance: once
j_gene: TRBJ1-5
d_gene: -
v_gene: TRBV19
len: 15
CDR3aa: CASRSTGFSNQPQHF
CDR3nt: TGTGCCAGTAGATCGACAGGCTTTAGCAATCAGCCCCAGCATTTT

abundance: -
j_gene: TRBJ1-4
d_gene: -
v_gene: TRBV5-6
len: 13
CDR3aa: CASSRRPVEKLFF
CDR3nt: TGTGCCAGCAGCCGGAGGCCAGTCGAAAAACTGTTTTTT

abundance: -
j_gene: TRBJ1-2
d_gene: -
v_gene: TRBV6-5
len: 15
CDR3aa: CASRTGDNHNYGYTF
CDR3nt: TGTGCCAGCAGGACCGGGGACAACCATAACTATGGCTACACCTTC

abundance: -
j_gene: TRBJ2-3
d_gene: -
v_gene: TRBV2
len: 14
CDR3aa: CASSDTLRADTQYF
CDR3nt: TGTGCCAGCAGTGACACGCTCCGAGCAGATACGCAGTATTTT

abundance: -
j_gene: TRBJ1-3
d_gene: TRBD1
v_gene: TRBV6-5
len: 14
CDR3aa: CASREGAFGNTIYF
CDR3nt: TGTGCCAGCAGAGAGGGGGCGTTTGGAAACACCATATATTTT

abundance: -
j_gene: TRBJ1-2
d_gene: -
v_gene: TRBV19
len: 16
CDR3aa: CASSPRYRDFLYGYTF
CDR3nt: TGTGCCAGTAGTCCCCGATACAGGGATTTCCTCTATGGCTACACCTTC